A single sample gave rise to the 25 T cell receptor beta chains below, sequenced in a study of blood T cell repertoires in COVID-19. TCRdb's copy holds only in-frame clones and misses some; the assay was immunoSEQ multiplex PCR. The sample includes approximately 280,000 clones, roughly 85% of them seen just once. Sequencing was carried out using PBMCs or T cells enriched from blood (not recorded which). These receptors all come from a woman in her fifties or sixties who had recovered from COVID-19.

The rearrangement links TRBV2 to TRBJ1-2, with 7 bases identical to TRBD1. This CDR3 is built from 13 residues. J gave up 8 bases and V 5 bases, and 8 bases lay outside the gene matches. Per the germline V gene, CDR1 is SNHLY and CDR2 is FYNNEI. CDR3 bases: TGTGCCAGCAGTCGGGACAGCACAGGAGGCTACACCTTC. This encodes CASSRDSTGGYTF.

Comments on this clone: Additional DNA sequences in this sample encode the identical CDR3. The chain couples TRBV7-2 to TRBJ1-5, with 8 bases aligning to TRBD1. Losses at the gene ends were 3 bases for V and 4 bases for J; bases not matched to a gene: 5. Germline assignment: CDR1 SGHTA and CDR2 FQGNSA. This CDR3 has 15 amino acids. The CDR3 sequence: CASSFGQGVNQPQHF. The CDR3 nucleotides read TGTGCCAGCAGCTTTGGACAGGGCGTTAATCAGCCCCAGCATTTT.

This clone has only a few counts. The V gene is TRBV4-3, the J gene TRBJ1-1, with 7 bases aligning to TRBD1. J was trimmed by 0 bases and V by 1 base; bases with no gene match: 5. The CDR3 covers 16 residues. CDR1 LGHNA and CDR2 YSLEER come from the germline V gene. The CDR3 DNA reads as TGCGCCAGCAGCCAAGGGACAGGAGAAATGAACACTGAAGCTTTCTTT. It codes for CASSQGTGEMNTEAFF.

The chain combines TRBV6-5 with TRBJ1-1; 7 bases are shared with TRBD1. The CDR3 runs 15 residues. Germline V gives CDR1 MNHEY, CDR2 SVGAGI. The junction had 7 bases not matched to a gene; V was cut back by 4 bases and J by 2 bases. CDR3 bases: TGTGCCAGCAGTTCCTCATTAGGGGGCAACACTGAAGCTTTCTTT. Encoded protein: CASSSSLGGNTEAFF.

V usage is TRBV7-2 and J usage is TRBJ1-1; D unclear. The CDR3 is 14 residues long. Germline CDR1 is SGHTA and CDR2 is FQGNSA. V lost 0 bases and J 11 bases, leaving 16 bases between the germline ends. The CDR3 loop is CASSLALGSYGAFF. The CDR3 coding sequence is TGTGCCAGCAGCTTAGCGCTCGGGTCCTATGGGGCTTTCTTT.

V and J are TRBV19 and TRBJ2-3, with D possibly being TRBD1 (6 bases). This CDR3 comprises 14 residues. Germline V lookup: CDR1 LNHDA, CDR2 SQIVND (reference sequence). Trimming took 8 bases from V and 7 from J, leaving 19 bases between them. In DNA, the CDR3 is TGTGCCAGTCACACGGGCCATAGGGGGAATACGCAGTATTTT. It is translated as CASHTGHRGNTQYF.

The chain employs TRBV9 and TRBJ2-1; 10 bases align to TRBD2. Germline V CDR1 and CDR2: SGDLS, YYNGEE. This CDR3 is 15 amino acids long. The ends lost 4 bases at V and 4 bases at J; junction bases unmatched: 5. This chain's CDR3 is CASSSGTSVYNEQFF. The CDR3 bases are TGTGCCAGCAGCTCCGGGACTAGCGTGTACAATGAGCAGTTCTTC.

This CDR3 is CASSRGQGRNNEQFF. CDR3 sequence (DNA): TGTGCCAGCAGTAGAGGACAGGGTCGTAACAATGAGCAGTTCTTC. This chain joins TRBV27 and TRBJ2-1, with 8 bases lining up with TRBD1. CDR3 length: 15 residues. Germline V gene lookup returns CDR1 MNHEY and CDR2 SMNVEV (reference sequence). V dropped 5 bases and J dropped 5; count of bases not matched to a gene: 8.

The chain uses TRBV11-2 and TRBJ1-3; D gene uncertain. V was clipped by 1 base and J by 0 bases, with 10 bases between them. Germline CDR1 SGHAT, CDR2 FQNNGV. The length of the CDR3 is 16 residues. In DNA form, the CDR3 reads TGTGCCAGCAGCTTAGGAGCGAGCCACTCTGGAAACACCATATATTTT. Amino acid sequence: CASSLGASHSGNTIYF.

This rearrangement joins TRBV6-5 to TRBJ1-2; 7 bases fit TRBD1. V lost 8 bases to trimming and J lost 4 bases; unmatched junction nucleotides: 7. This CDR3 is 13 amino acids long. The germline V gene encodes CDR1 MNHEY and CDR2 SVGAGI. The CDR3 loop reads CASDRAGGYGYTF. CDR3 coding DNA: TGTGCCAGCGACAGGGCAGGGGGCTATGGCTACACCTTC.

The genes are TRBV6-5 and TRBJ2-3; 7 bases line up with TRBD1. This CDR3 has 16 residues. Germline CDR1 MNHEY, CDR2 SVGAGI. With V trimmed by 0 bases and J by 1 base, 4 bases remained unmatched. The CDR3 is CASSYSATGGTDTQYF. CDR3 sequence (DNA): TGTGCCAGCAGTTACTCGGCCACAGGGGGCACAGATACGCAGTATTTT.

V gene TRBV7-9 combines with J gene TRBJ2-3; D might be TRBD1 (5 bases). Germline CDR1 and CDR2: SEHNR and FQNEAQ (reference sequence). The CDR3 length is 16 residues. Trimming removed 6 bases at V and 0 bases at J, with 16 bases between. CDR3 nucleotide sequence: TGTGCCAGCAGTCCGGTCTCGACAGCTAGCACAGATACGCAGTATTTT. It codes for CASSPVSTASTDTQYF.

The V and J genes are TRBV7-2 and TRBJ2-1, with D possibly matching TRBD2 (6 bases). Trimming removed 1 base at V and 5 bases at J, with 12 bases between. This CDR3 contains 15 residues. In germline, CDR1 is SGHTA, CDR2 FQGNSA. DNA of the CDR3: TGTGCCAGCAGCTTAGTGACGGGAGCGGACAATGAGCAGTTCTTC. The encoded protein is CASSLVTGADNEQFF.

J is TRBJ2-5 and V is TRBV3-1 (or the pseudogene TRBV3-2); D is possibly TRBD2 (6 bases). Deletions cut 4 bases from V and 6 bases from J, with 15 bases between. This CDR3 is 14 amino acids long. CDR1 and CDR2 (germline): LGHDT, YNNKEL (reference sequence). The CDR3 nucleotides are TGTGCCAGCAGCCTAGCCGGGAGCTCGAAGACCCAGTACTTC. Translated, it gives CASSLAGSSKTQYF.

The chain uses TRBV5-1 and TRBJ1-1; 11 bases are a match to TRBD1. J lost 1 base, V lost 3 bases, and 2 bases had no gene match. The CDR3 has 15 residues. Looked up from germline, CDR1 is SGHRS and CDR2 is YFSETQ. The CDR3 loop reads CASSWGQGENTEAFF. CDR3 DNA: TGCGCCAGCAGCTGGGGACAGGGGGAGAACACTGAAGCTTTCTTT.

J is TRBJ1-2 and V is TRBV2, with 8 bases aligning to TRBD1. The V and J ends lost 4 bases and 4 bases, in that order; junction bases with no gene match: 5. The CDR3 is 14 residues long. CDR1 is SNHLY, CDR2 FYNNEI, per germline. CDR3 in amino acids: CASSVAGGSYGYTF. The CDR3 DNA sequence: TGTGCCAGCAGTGTGGCAGGGGGCAGCTATGGCTACACCTTC.

In this sample, this clone turned up once. This chain links TRBV19 with TRBJ1-5; 8 bases are shared with TRBD1. J was trimmed by 8 bases and V by 2 bases; bases with no gene match: 11. This CDR3 has 16 residues. The germline CDR1 and CDR2 sequences are LNHDA and SQIVND (reference sequence). The DNA of the CDR3 is TGTGCCAGTAGTATATATCCGACAGGGGCCATTGAGCCCCAGCATTTT. This translates into CASSIYPTGAIEPQHF. The full variable domain, rest sourced from reference TRBV19 and TRBJ1-5, is DGGITQSPKYLFRKEGQNVTLSCEQNLNHDAMYWYRQDPGQGLRLIYYSQIVNDFQKGDIAEGYSVSREKKESFPLTVTSAQKNPTAFYLCASSIYPTGAIEPQHFGDGTRLSIL.

This chain links TRBV19 with TRBJ2-4; perhaps TRBD2 as D (7 bases). V lost 5 bases, J lost 5 bases, and 25 bases lay in between. This CDR3 is 18 amino acids long. Germline loops: CDR1 LNHDA, CDR2 SQIVND (reference sequence). CDR3 sequence reads: CASSPSLFRGGVENIQYF. For the CDR3, the DNA is TGTGCCAGTAGTCCGTCCCTTTTTAGGGGGGGGGTCGAAAACATTCAGTACTTC.

The gene calls are TRBV5-1 and TRBJ1-5; D is undetermined. The CDR3 spans 14 residues. Germline values: CDR1 SGHRS, CDR2 YFSETQ. V was trimmed by 0 bases and J by 7 bases, leaving 11 bases between them. CDR3 amino acids: CASSLDGVRQPQHF. The CDR3 DNA sequence: TGCGCCAGCAGCTTGGATGGAGTCCGCCAGCCCCAGCATTTT.

This clone showed up just a few times. The V call is TRBV2, the J call TRBJ1-5, with TRBD1 matching 10 bases. The CDR3 is made up of 14 amino acids. The trim removed 5 bases at V and 6 bases at J, leaving 4 bases unmatched. Germline V CDR1 and CDR2: SNHLY, FYNNEI. CDR3 sequence (DNA): TGTGCCAGCAGTTTAGGGGACAGGGGTCAGCCCCAGCATTTT. Protein sequence: CASSLGDRGQPQHF.

The chain joins TRBV28 to TRBJ1-1, with 8 bases fitting TRBD1. Losses at the gene ends were 6 bases for V and 1 base for J; bases not matched to a gene: 7. Germline assignment: CDR1 MDHEN and CDR2 SYDVKM. The CDR3 runs to 15 residues. The CDR3 bases are TGTGCCAGCAGCCCTTCCGGGACAGGGAACACTGAAGCTTTCTTT. As protein: CASSPSGTGNTEAFF.

The chain recombines TRBV7-9 with TRBJ2-7; perhaps TRBD1 as D (7 bases). The germline V gene encodes CDR1 SEHNR and CDR2 FQNEAQ (reference sequence). The CDR3 runs 17 residues. V lost 2 bases and J lost 1, with 18 bases in between. CDR3 sequence reads: CASSLHLRPGGSYEQYF. The CDR3 DNA reads TGTGCCAGCAGCTTACACCTACGCCCAGGGGGGTCCTACGAGCAGTACTTC.

The sample holds one count of this clone. The gene calls are TRBV3-1 (or the pseudogene TRBV3-2) and TRBJ2-7; D may be TRBD1 (6 bases). Germline lookup yields CDR1 LGHDT and CDR2 YNNKEL (reference sequence). V was pared by 4 bases and J by 4 bases, with 14 bases between. The CDR3 runs 14 residues. The CDR3 coding sequence is TGTGCCAGCAGCCGACTCGACAGGACGTACGAGCAGTACTTC. It specifies CASSRLDRTYEQYF.

This chain joins TRBV9 and TRBJ1-1; no reliable D call. The CDR3 is 13 amino acids. The germline gives CDR1 SGDLS, CDR2 YYNGEE. Trimming removed 4 bases from V and 3 bases from J, with 10 bases in between. The CDR3 region is CASSPTPDTEAFF. The DNA for the CDR3 is TGTGCCAGCAGCCCAACGCCGGACACTGAAGCTTTCTTT.

This clone was seen repeatedly, ten times or more. The DNA for the CDR3 is TGTGCCAGCAGTGTAGACTCGAGATACGAGCAGTACTTC. Its translation: CASSVDSRYEQYF. The chain combines TRBV2 with TRBJ2-7, with no clear D. The germline CDR1 and CDR2 sequences are SNHLY and FYNNEI. Trimming shortened V by 4 bases and J by 4 bases, and 11 bases separated the two germline ends. This CDR3 is 13 amino acids long.